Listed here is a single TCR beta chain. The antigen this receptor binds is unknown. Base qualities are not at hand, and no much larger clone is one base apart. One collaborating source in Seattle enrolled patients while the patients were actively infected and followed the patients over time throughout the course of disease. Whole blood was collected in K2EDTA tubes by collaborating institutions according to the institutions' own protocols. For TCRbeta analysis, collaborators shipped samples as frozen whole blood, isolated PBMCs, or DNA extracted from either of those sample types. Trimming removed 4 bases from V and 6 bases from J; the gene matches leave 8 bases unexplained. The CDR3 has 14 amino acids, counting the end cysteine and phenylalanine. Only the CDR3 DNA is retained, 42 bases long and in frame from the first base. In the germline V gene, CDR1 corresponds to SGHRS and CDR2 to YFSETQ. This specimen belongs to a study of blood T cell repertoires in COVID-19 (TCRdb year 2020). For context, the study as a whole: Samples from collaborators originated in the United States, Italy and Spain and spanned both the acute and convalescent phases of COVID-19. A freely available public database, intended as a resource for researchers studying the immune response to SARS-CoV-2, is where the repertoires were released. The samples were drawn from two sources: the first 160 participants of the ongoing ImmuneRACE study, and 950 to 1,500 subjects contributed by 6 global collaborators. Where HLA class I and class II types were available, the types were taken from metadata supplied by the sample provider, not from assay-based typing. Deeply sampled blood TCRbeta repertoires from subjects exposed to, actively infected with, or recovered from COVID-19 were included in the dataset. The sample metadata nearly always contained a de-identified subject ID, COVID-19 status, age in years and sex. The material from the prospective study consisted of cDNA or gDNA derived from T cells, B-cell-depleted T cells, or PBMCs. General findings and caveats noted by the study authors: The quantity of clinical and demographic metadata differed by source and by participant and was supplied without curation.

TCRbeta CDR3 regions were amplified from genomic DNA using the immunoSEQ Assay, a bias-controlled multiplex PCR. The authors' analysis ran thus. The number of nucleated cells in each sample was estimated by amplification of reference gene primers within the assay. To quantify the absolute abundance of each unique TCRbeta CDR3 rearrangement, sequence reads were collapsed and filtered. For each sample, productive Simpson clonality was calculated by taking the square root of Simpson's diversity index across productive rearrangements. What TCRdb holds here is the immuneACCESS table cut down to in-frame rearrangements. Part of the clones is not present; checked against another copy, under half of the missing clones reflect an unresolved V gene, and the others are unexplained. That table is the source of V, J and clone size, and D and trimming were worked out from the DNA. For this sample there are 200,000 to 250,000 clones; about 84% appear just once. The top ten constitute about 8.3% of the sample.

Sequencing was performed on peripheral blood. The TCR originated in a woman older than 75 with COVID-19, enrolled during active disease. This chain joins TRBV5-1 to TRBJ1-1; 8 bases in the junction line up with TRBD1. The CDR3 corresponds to CASSLGQGFAEAFF. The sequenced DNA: TGCGCCAGCAGCCTCGGACAGGGTTTCGCTGAAGCTTTCTTT.